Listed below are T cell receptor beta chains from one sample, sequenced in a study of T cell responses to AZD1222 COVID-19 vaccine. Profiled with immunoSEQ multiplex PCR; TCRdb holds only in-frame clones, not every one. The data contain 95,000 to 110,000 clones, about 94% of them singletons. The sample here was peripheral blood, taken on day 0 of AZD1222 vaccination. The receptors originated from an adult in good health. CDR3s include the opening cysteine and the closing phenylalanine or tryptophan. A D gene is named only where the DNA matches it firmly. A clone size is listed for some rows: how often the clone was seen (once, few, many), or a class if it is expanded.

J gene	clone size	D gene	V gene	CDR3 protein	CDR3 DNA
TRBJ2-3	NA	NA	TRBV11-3	CASSIHRQANTQYF	TGTGCCAGCAGCATCCACCGACAGGCAAATACGCAGTATTTT
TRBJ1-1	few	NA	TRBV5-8	CASSLAFLGGGEAFF	TGTGCCAGCAGCTTGGCCTTCTTAGGGGGTGGAGAAGCTTTCTTT
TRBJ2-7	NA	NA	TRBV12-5	CASSPQGPYEQYF	TGTGCTAGTAGTCCCCAGGGGCCCTACGAGCAGTACTTC
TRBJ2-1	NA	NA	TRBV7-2	CASSSTRSEPFF	TGTGCCAGCAGCTCGACTAGATCTGAGCCGTTCTTC
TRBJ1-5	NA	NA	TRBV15	CATSRVQVSRNQPQHF	TGTGCCACCAGCAGAGTACAGGTGTCGAGAAATCAGCCCCAGCATTTT
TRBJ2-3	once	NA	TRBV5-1	CASSLRGLDTQYF	TGCGCCAGCAGCTTGCGAGGGTTGGATACGCAGTATTTT
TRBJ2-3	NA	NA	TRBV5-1	CASSQIPLGDTQYF	TGCGCCAGCAGCCAAATACCCCTGGGGGATACGCAGTATTTT
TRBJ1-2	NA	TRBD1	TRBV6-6	CASSRGTGSLAPQIDYGYTF	TGTGCCAGCAGCAGAGGGACAGGGTCCCTTGCGCCTCAAATAGACTATGGCTACACCTTC
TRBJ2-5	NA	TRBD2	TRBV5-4	CASSWGLAGGTQETQYF	TGTGCCAGCAGCTGGGGACTAGCGGGAGGCACACAAGAGACCCAGTACTTC
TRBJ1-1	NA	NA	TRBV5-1	CASRMGDSRGTEAFF	TGCGCCAGCAGGATGGGGGACTCAAGGGGCACTGAAGCTTTCTTT
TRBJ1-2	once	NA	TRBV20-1	CSVQVPYGYTF	TGCAGTGTTCAGGTACCCTATGGCTACACCTTC
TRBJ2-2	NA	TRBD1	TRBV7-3	CASSETLQGAQAGELFF	TGTGCCAGCAGCGAGACACTACAGGGGGCGCAGGCCGGGGAGCTGTTTTTT
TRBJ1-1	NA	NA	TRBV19	CASQDWTFTEAFF	TGTGCCAGCCAGGATTGGACCTTCACTGAAGCTTTCTTT
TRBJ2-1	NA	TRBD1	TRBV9	CASNAGGSYNEQFF	TGTGCCAGCAACGCAGGGGGCTCCTACAATGAGCAGTTCTTC
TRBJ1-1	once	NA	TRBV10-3	CAISGTLDDTEAFF	TGTGCCATCAGTGGGACTCTGGATGACACTGAAGCTTTCTTT
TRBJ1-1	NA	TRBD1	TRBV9	CASSEVQGAPRTEAFF	TGTGCCAGCAGCGAAGTTCAGGGGGCGCCGCGGACTGAAGCTTTCTTT
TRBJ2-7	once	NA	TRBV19	CASSTGNLGAYEQYF	TGTGCCAGTAGTACCGGAAACCTTGGAGCCTACGAGCAGTACTTC
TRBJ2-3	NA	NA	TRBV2	CASTTFDWADTQYF	TGTGCCAGCACCACTTTTGACTGGGCGGATACGCAGTATTTT
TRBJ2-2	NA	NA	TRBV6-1	CASSDGIFTGELFF	TGTGCCAGCAGTGACGGGATCTTCACCGGGGAGCTGTTTTTT
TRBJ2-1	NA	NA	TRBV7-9	CASSLSVSETDEQFF	TGTGCCAGCAGCTTATCGGTGTCTGAGACGGATGAGCAGTTCTTC
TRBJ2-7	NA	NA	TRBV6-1	CASSEDLGGAYEQYF	TGTGCCAGCAGTGAAGATCTAGGAGGGGCCTACGAGCAGTACTTC
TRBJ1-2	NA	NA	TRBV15	CATSTPGLLTGGYTF	TGTGCCACCAGCACGCCGGGACTATTAACCGGCGGCTACACCTTC
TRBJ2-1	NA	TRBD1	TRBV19	CASSRTRGRNEQFF	TGTGCCAGTAGTCGGACCAGGGGGCGGAATGAGCAGTTCTTC
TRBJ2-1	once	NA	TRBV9	CASSVAADEDYNEQFF	TGTGCCAGCAGCGTAGCAGCGGACGAGGACTACAATGAGCAGTTCTTC
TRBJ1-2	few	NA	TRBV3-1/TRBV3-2	CASSQSLRRRGYGYTF	TGTGCCAGCAGCCAATCTCTGAGGCGGAGGGGGTATGGCTACACCTTC
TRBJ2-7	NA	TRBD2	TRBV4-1	CASSQDRQSGIISYEQYF	TGCGCCAGCAGCCAAGATCGTCAGAGCGGGATCATCTCCTACGAGCAGTACTTC
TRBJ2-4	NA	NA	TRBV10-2	CASSLDRRVIQYF	TGCGCCAGCAGTTTGGACAGAAGGGTCATTCAGTACTTC
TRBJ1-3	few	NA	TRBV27	CASALSHRNTIYF	TGTGCCAGCGCCTTGAGCCACAGAAACACCATATATTTT